This TCR beta chain was obtained from a study of CD8 T cells in ankylosing spondylitis. Study conclusions and caveats: Earlier work had already found some motif variants in reactive arthritis synovial fluid and blood. Significantly higher representation of disease-linked clones was reported for matched ankylosing spondylitis synovial fluid. Within ankylosing spondylitis blood, a TCR beta motif made up of seven to nine highly homologous variants appeared to be characteristic.

Generation of TCR beta libraries employed quantitative 5'-RACE incorporating molecular barcodes. In TCRdb, the 5' RACE reads were re-called with MiXCR into one record per CDR3 protein. The data contain around 150,000 distinct CDR3 sequences, under 45% of them seen just once; the ten biggest clones take up 13% to 15%. As regards this clonotype: The antigen remains undetermined.

Trimming removed 7 bases from V and 4 bases from J; junction bases left unmatched: 6. There are 14 residues in the CDR3. Germline V lookup: CDR1 MNHNS, CDR2 SASEGT. The specimen was synovial fluid, either unsorted or a sorted T cell fraction (not recorded which). The TCR was taken from a male donor with ankylosing spondylitis. The chain uses TRBV6-1 and TRBJ2-2; 7 bases fit TRBD2. CDR3 amino acids: CASTASGGTGELFF. The CDR3 DNA sequence: TGTGCCAGCACGGCTAGCGGAGGCACCGGGGAGCTGTTTTTT.